This T cell receptor (beta chain) derives from a study of blood T cell repertoires in COVID-19. Study background: COVID-19 samples, acute and convalescent, were from the United States, Italy and Spain. PBMCs, B-cell-depleted T cells, or T cells provided the cDNA or gDNA that made up the material.

The data were produced by immunoSEQ multiplex PCR, yet TCRdb's version contains in-frame clones alone and is incomplete. Of about 42,000 clones listed, roughly 86% are singletons. CDR3 size: 13 residues. CDR1 is SGHRS and CDR2 is YFSETQ in the germline V gene. V lost 1 base and J 4 bases, leaving 6 bases between the germline ends. The sequenced sample consisted of peripheral blood. The chain employs TRBV5-1 and TRBJ2-1; D is unresolved. This sequence originates from a man between 65 and 79 years old with acute or convalescent COVID-19. CDR3 sequence reads: CASSLSQYNEQFF. The CDR3 DNA reads TGCGCCAGCAGCTTGAGCCAATACAATGAGCAGTTCTTC.